This TCR beta chain was obtained from a study of shared clonotypes between healthy human individuals. The run depth of the assay was deep. Libraries were prepared by immunoSEQ multiplex PCR; TCRdb keeps only in-frame clonotypes and omits some of them. The table has hundreds of thousands of clones, 98% seen once. Germline values: CDR1 SGHVS, CDR2 FQNEAQ. The CDR3 runs to 15 residues. J was trimmed by 0 bases and V by 5 bases; bases with no gene match: 4. In regard to this clone: Its target is not known.

CD45RO-negative CD8 cells positively selected for CCR7 made up the naive population, which excluded terminally differentiated effector memory CD45RA+ cells. Study-wide results and caveats: Limitation of the genetic and exposure-history diversity represented came from the few donors. Clonotypes not shared had lower generation probabilities than those common to all four donors.

The clonotype was recovered from a man aged 30 to 39 in good health. This chain joins TRBV7-8 and TRBJ1-1; 9 nucleotides align to TRBD1. The sample taken for sequencing was naive CD8+ T cells sorted from blood. In DNA form, the CDR3 reads TGTGCCAGCAGCCCCGGGGACAGGGTGAACACTGAAGCTTTCTTT. Translating it yields CASSPGDRVNTEAFF.